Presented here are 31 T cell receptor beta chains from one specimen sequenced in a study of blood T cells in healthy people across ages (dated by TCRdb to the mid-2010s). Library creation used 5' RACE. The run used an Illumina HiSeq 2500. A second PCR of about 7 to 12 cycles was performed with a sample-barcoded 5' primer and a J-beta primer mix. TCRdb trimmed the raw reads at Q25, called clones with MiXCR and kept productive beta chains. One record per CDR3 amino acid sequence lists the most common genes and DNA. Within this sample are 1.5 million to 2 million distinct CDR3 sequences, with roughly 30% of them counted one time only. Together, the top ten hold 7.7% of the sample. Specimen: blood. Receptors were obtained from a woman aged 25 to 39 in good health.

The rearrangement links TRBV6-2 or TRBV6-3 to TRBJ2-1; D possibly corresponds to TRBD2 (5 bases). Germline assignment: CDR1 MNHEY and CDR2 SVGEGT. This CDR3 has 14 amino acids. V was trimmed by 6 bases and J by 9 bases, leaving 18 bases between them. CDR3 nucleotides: TGTGCCAGCAGCAACGACCCGCTAGCTAGTGAGCAGTTCTTC. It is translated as CASSNDPLASEQFF.

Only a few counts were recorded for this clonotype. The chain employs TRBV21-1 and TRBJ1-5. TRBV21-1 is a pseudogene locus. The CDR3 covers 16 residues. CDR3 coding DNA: TGTGCCAGCAGCCTCTCCTGGGGAGGAGAGCATCAGCCCCAGCATTTT. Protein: CASSLSWGGEHQPQHF.

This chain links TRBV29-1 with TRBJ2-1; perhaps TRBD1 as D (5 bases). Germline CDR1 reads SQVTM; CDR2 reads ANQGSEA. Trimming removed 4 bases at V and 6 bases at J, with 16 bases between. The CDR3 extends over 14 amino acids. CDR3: CSVVRTTAGNEQFF. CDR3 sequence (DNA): TGCAGCGTTGTCCGGACAACTGCTGGCAATGAGCAGTTCTTC.

In DNA, the CDR3 is TGTGCCAGCAGCTTAACGCGGTCTAGCGGGAACACAGATACGCAGTATTTT. Its protein product is CASSLTRSSGNTDTQYF. The genes are TRBV7-2 and TRBJ2-3; TRBD2 aligns across 9 bases. V gave up 2 bases and J gave up 2 bases; unmatched junction bases: 8. Germline CDR1 reads SGHTA; CDR2 reads FQGNSA. CDR3 length: 17 residues.

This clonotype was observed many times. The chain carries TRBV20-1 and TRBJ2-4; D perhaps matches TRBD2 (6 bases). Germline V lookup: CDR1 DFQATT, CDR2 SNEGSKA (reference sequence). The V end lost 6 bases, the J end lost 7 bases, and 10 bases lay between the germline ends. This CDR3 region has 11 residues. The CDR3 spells CSAVAGNIQYF. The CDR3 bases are TGCAGTGCCGTGGCGGGGAACATTCAGTACTTC.

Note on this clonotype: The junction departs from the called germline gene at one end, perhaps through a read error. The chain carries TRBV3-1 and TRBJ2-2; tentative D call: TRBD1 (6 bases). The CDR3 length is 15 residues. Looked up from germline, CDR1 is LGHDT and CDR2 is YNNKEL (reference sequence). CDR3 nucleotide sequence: TGTGCCAGCAGCCAAGGAGGGGGTCGATCCGGGGAGCTGTGTTTT. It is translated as CASSQGGGRSGELCF.

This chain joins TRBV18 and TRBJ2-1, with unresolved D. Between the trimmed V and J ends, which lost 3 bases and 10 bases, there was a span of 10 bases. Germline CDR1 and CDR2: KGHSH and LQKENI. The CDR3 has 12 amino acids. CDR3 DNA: TGTGCCAGCTCACCCGAAGGCTACGAGCAGTTCTTC. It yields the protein CASSPEGYEQFF.

In DNA form, the CDR3 reads TGTGCCAGCAGTGCAATGCCCCACCGGGACAGGGGTGATCAGCCCCAGCATTTT. This sequence encodes CASSAMPHRDRGDQPQHF. The J gene is TRBJ1-5, the V gene TRBV25-1; TRBD1 matches 10 bases. Germline V lookup: CDR1 MGHDK, CDR2 SYGVNS. V was clipped by 4 bases and J by 5 bases; unmatched bases: 14. This CDR3 contains 18 residues.

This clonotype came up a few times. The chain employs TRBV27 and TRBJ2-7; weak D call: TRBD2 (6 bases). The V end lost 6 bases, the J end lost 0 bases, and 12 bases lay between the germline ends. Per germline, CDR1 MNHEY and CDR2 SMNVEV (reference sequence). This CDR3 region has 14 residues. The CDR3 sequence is CASRSGLDSYEQYF. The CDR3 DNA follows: TGTGCCAGCAGGTCGGGACTGGACTCCTACGAGCAGTACTTC.

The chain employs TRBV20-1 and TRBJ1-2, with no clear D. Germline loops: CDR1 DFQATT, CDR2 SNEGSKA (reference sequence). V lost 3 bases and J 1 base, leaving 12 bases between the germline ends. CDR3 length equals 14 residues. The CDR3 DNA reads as TGCAGTGCTAGCCACCCGGGCAGTAACTATGGCTACACCTTC. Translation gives CSASHPGSNYGYTF.

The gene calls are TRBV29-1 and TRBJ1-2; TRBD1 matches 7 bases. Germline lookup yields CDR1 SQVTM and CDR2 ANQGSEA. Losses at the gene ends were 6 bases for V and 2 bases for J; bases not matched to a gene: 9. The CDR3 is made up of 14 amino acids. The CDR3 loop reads CSVATPGQNYGYTF. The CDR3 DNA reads TGCAGCGTAGCCACTCCGGGACAGAACTATGGCTACACCTTC.

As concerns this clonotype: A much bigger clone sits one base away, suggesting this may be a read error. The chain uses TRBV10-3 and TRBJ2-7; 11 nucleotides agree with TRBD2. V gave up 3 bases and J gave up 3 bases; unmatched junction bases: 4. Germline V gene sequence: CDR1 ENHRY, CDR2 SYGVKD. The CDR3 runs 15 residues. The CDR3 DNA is TGTGCCATCAGTGACGGAACTAGCGGGAGCTACGAGCAGTACTTC. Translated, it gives CAISDGTSGSYEQYF.

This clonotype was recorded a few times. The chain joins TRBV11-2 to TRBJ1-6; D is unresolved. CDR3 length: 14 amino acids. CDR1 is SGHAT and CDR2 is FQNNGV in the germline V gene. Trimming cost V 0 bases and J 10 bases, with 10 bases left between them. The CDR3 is CASSLDPRLSPLHF. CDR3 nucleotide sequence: TGTGCCAGCAGCTTAGATCCACGTTTATCACCCCTCCACTTT.

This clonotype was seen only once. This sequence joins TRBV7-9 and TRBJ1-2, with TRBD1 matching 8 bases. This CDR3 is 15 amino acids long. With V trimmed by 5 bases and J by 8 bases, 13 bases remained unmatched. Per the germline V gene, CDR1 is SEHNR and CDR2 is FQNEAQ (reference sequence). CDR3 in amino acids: CASSPGQGALEGYTF. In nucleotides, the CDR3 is TGTGCCAGCAGCCCCGGGCAGGGGGCGTTGGAAGGCTACACCTTC.

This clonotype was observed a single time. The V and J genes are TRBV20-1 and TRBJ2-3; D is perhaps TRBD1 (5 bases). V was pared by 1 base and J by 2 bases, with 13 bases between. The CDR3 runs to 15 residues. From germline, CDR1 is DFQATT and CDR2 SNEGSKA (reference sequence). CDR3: CSARGGPSFTDTQYF. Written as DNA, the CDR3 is TGCAGTGCTAGAGGGGGCCCTTCATTCACAGATACGCAGTATTTT.

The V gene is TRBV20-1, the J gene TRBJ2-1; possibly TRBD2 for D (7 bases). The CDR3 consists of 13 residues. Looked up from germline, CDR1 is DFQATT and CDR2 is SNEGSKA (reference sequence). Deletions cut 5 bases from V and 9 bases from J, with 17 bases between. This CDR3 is CSAGMGGPPEQFF. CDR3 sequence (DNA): TGCAGTGCTGGTATGGGGGGGCCACCTGAGCAGTTCTTC.

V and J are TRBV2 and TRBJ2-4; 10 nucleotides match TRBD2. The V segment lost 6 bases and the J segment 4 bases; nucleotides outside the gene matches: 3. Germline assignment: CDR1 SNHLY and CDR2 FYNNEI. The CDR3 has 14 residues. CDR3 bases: TGTGCCAGCAGGGAACTAGCGGGGAAAAACATTCAGTACTTC. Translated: CASRELAGKNIQYF.

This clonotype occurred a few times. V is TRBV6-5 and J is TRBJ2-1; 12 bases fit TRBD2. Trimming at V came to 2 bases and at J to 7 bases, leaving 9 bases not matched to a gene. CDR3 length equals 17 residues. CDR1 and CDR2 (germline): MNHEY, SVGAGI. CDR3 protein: CASSYLTSGSFHNEQFF. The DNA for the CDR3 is TGTGCCAGCAGTTACCTGACTAGCGGGAGTTTTCATAATGAGCAGTTCTTC.

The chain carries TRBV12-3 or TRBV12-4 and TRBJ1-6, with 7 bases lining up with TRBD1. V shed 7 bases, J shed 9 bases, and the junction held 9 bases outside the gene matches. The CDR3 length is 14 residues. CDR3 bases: TGTGCCAGCACCAGACAGGGTTCTGGTTCACCCCTCCACTTT. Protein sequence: CASTRQGSGSPLHF.

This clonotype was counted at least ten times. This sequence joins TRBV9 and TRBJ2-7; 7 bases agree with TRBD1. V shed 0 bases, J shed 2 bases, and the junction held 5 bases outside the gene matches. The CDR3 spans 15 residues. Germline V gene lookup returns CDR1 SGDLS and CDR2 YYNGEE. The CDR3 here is CASSVGQGGTYEQYF. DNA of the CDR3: TGTGCCAGCAGCGTAGGACAGGGTGGGACCTACGAGCAGTACTTC.

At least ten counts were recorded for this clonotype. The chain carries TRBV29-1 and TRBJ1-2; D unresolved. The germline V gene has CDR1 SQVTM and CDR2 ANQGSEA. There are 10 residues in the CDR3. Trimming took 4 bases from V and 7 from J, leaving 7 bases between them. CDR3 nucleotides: TGCAGCGTTGTGGGGTCTGGCTACACCTTC. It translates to CSVVGSGYTF.

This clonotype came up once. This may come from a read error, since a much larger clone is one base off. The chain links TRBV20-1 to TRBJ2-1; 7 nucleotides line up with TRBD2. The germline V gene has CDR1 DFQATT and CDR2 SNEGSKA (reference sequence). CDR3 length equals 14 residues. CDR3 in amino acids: CSAESGTGENEQVF. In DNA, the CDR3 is TGCAGTGCTGAGAGCGGGACCGGGGAAAATGAGCAGGTCTTC.

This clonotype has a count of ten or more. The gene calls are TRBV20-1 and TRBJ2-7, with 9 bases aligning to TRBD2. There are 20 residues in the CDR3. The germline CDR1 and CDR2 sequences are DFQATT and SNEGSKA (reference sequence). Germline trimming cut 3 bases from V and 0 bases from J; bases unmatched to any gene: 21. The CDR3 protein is CSASNPRGVSGSIPSYEQYF. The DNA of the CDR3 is TGCAGTGCTAGTAACCCTAGGGGGGTTAGCGGGAGTATCCCCTCCTACGAGCAGTACTTC.

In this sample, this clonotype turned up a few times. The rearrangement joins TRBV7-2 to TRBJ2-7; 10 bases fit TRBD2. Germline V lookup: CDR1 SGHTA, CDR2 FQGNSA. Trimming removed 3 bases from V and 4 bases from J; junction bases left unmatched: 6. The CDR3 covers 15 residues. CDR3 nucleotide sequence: TGTGCCAGCAGCTTGGGTCCAGCGGGGGGGTACGAGCAGTACTTC. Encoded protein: CASSLGPAGGYEQYF.

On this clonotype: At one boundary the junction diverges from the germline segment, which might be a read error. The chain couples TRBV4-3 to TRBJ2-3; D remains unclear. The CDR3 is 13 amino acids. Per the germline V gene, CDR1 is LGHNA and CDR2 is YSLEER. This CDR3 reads CASSLQPPDTQDF. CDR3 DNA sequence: TGCGCCAGCAGCCTCCAGCCCCCAGATACGCAGGATTTT.

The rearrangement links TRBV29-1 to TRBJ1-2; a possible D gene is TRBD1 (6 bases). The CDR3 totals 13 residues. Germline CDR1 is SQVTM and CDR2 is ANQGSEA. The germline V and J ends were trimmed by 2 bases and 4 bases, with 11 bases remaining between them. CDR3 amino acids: CSVEKGGSYGYTF. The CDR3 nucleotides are TGCAGCGTTGAAAAGGGGGGATCCTATGGCTACACCTTC. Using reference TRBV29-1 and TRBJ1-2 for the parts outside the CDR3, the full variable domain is SAVISQKPSRDICQRGTSLTIQCQVDSQVTMMFWYRQQPGQSLTLIATANQGSEATYESGFVIDKFPISRPNLTFSTLTVSNMSPEDSSIYLCSVEKGGSYGYTFGSGTRLTVV.

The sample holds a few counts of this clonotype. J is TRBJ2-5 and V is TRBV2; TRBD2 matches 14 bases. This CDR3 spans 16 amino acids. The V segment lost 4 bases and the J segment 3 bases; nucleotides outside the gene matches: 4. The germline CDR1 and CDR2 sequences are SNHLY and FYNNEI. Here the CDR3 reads CASSARTSGGKETQYF. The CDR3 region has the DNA TGTGCCAGCAGTGCACGGACTAGCGGGGGGAAAGAGACCCAGTACTTC.

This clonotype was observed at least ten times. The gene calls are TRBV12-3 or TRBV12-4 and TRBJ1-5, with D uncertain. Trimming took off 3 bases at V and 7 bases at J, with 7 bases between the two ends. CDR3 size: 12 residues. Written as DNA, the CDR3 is TGTGCCAGCAGTTTCCGCCAGCAGCCCCAGCATTTT. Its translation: CASSFRQQPQHF.

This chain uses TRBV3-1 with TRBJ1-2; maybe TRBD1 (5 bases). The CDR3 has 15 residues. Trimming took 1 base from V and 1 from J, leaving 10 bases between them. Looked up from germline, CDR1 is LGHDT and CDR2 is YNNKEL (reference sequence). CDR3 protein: CASSQAAGNNYGYTF. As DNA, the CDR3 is TGTGCCAGCAGCCAAGCGGCAGGGAATAACTATGGCTACACCTTC.

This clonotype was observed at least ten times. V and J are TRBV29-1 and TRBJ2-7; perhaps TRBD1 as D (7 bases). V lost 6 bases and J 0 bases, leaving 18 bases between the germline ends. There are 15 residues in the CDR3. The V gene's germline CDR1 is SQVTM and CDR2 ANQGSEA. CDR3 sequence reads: CSVYTGDGSSYEQYF. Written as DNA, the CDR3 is TGCAGCGTGTATACAGGGGACGGGAGCTCCTACGAGCAGTACTTC.

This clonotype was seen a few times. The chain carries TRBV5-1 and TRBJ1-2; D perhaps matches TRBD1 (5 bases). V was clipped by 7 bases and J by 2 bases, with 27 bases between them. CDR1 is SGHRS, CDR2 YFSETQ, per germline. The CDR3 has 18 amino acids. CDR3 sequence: CASGPLGLADRPNYGYTF. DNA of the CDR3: TGCGCCAGCGGTCCCCTGGGATTGGCCGACAGACCAAACTATGGCTACACCTTC.